The rows below give T cell receptor beta chains drawn from one sample of a study of CD8 T cells in ankylosing spondylitis. Each CDR3 protein is one row after TCRdb ran MiXCR on the 5' RACE reads. The data contain 700,000 to 850,000 distinct CDR3 sequences, 12% of them singletons. The sequenced material came from blood, either unsorted or a sorted T cell fraction (not recorded which). The receptors stem from a male donor with ankylosing spondylitis. Both conserved end residues are part of each CDR3. The D gene is left open where the match is weak. Size tells how often a clone was seen (once, few, many) or the class of an expanded clone, and some rows leave it out.

d_call | clone_size | j_call | v_call | cdr3_aa | cdr3_nt
TRBD2 | many | TRBJ2-1 | TRBV6-5 | CASSYETSVNEQFF | TGTGCCAGCAGTTATGAGACTAGCGTCAATGAGCAGTTCTTC
. | . | TRBJ1-1 | TRBV20-1 | CRGGANTEAFF | TGCAGGGGGGGCGCAAACACTGAAGCTTTCTTT
TRBD1 | . | TRBJ2-7 | TRBV7-2 | CASSPRDRVTYEQYF | TGTGCCAGCAGCCCCCGGGACAGGGTTACCTACGAGCAGTACTTC
. | . | TRBJ2-5 | TRBV7-2 | CASSLGGSSFVETQYF | TGTGCCAGCAGCTTAGGGGGATCTAGCTTTGTGGAGACCCAGTACTTC
TRBD2 | . | TRBJ2-1 | TRBV29-1 | CSVLAGTSGHNEQFF | TGCAGCGTTCTGGCCGGGACTAGCGGCCACAATGAGCAGTTCTTC
. | . | TRBJ2-5 | TRBV9 | CASSVGERKTQYF | TGTGCCAGCAGCGTGGGCGAGAGGAAGACCCAGTACTTC
. | . | TRBJ2-4 | TRBV28 | CASSHTGIAKNIQYF | TGTGCCAGCAGCCATACAGGGATAGCCAAAAACATTCAGTACTTC
. | few | TRBJ1-1 | TRBV5-1 | CASSSLDRDTEAFF | TGCGCCAGCAGCTCCTTAGACCGAGACACTGAAGCTTTCTTT
. | . | TRBJ2-7 | TRBV20-1 | CSARSGRGDSYEQYF | TGCAGTGCTAGATCGGGCCGGGGAGACTCCTACGAGCAGTACTTC
. | . | TRBJ2-5 | TRBV18 | CASSPSQRETQYF | TGTGCCAGCTCACCCTCGCAGAGAGAGACCCAGTACTTC